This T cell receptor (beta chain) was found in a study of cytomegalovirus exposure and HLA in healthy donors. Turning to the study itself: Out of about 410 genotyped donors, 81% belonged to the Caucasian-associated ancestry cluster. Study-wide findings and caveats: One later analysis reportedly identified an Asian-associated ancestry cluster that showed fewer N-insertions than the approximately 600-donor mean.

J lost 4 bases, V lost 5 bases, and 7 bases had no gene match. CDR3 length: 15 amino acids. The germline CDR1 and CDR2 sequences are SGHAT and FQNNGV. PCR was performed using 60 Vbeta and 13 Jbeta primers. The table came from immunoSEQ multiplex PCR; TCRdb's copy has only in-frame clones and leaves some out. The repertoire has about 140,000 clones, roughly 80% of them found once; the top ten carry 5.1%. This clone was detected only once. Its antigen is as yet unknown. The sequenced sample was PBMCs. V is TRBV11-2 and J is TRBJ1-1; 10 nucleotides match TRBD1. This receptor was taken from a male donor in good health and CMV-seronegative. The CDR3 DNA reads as TGTGCCAGCAGCGGCCGGGACAGGGGCTCCACTGAAGCTTTCTTT. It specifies CASSGRDRGSTEAFF.